This T cell receptor beta chain stems from a study of cytomegalovirus exposure and HLA in healthy donors. Points from the study as a whole: The authors listed 150 or so TCR beta chains as cytomegalovirus-associated. Common viral pathogens seemed to be connected with several of the most significant clusters, according to a later analysis.

In nominal health when sampled, donors likely had unrecorded immune exposures nonetheless. The PCR had 60 Vbeta and 13 Jbeta primers. Assay used: immunoSEQ multiplex PCR; TCRdb lists only in-frame clones, some missing. The sample consists of roughly 15,000 clones, roughly 64% of them appearing once. From germline, CDR1 is SGHAT and CDR2 FQNNGV. The CDR3 sequence is 13 residues long. V shed 5 bases and J shed 5 bases, with 13 bases lying between them. This clone showed up just a few times. Its target is not known. The chain recombines TRBV11-2 with TRBJ2-7; a possible D gene is TRBD2 (6 bases). The TCR was taken from a woman in her 50s in good health and CMV-seropositive. The sample consisted of PBMCs. In DNA form, the CDR3 reads TGTGCCAGCAGCCCCCTCCGCGGGGACGAGCAGTACTTC. Protein product: CASSPLRGDEQYF.